The 18 T cell receptor beta chains presented below share a single source sample, sequenced in a study of shared clonotypes between healthy human individuals. CD8 cells regarded as naive lacked CD45RO, were positively chosen for CCR7, and omitted terminally differentiated effector memory CD45RA+ cells. Profiling relied on immunoSEQ multiplex PCR, and the TCRdb table lists in-frame clones only, not all of them. The sample holds hundreds of thousands of clones; about 95% are singletons and the top ten take less than 0.13%. Sequencing was done on a sample of naive CD8+ T cells sorted from blood. These receptors were obtained from a woman aged 30 to 39 in good health.

This clone was found once. The rearrangement uses TRBV19 and TRBJ2-7; D is perhaps TRBD1 (5 bases). Trimming left V 3 bases short and J 2 bases short, with 8 bases between. The germline V gene encodes CDR1 LNHDA and CDR2 SQIVND (reference sequence). CDR3 length equals 13 residues. The CDR3 region is CASSMGQTYEQYF. The CDR3 nucleotides read TGTGCCAGTAGTATGGGGCAAACCTACGAGCAGTACTTC. Drawing the rest from reference TRBV19 and TRBJ2-7, the complete variable domain is DGGITQSPKYLFRKEGQNVTLSCEQNLNHDAMYWYRQDPGQGLRLIYYSQIVNDFQKGDIAEGYSVSREKKESFPLTVTSAQKNPTAFYLCASSMGQTYEQYFGPGTRLTVT.

The chain has TRBV15 and TRBJ2-3; TRBD2 matches 8 bases. This CDR3 spans 17 amino acids. V lost 3 bases, J lost 4 bases, and 12 bases stayed unmatched. Germline loops: CDR1 LNHNV, CDR2 YYDKDF (reference sequence). The CDR3 loop reads CATSSEAAGGFADTQYF. The CDR3, as DNA: TGTGCCACCAGCAGTGAAGCGGCGGGAGGTTTCGCAGATACGCAGTATTTT.

This clone was picked up one time. This chain connects TRBV28 to TRBJ1-1; D is perhaps TRBD1 (6 bases). The CDR3 length is 15 residues. Germline loops: CDR1 MDHEN, CDR2 SYDVKM. Trimming took 6 bases from V and 7 from J, leaving 21 bases between them. DNA for the CDR3: TGTGCCAGCAGCCTCACAGGGTCAGGGGTTGATGAAGCTTTCTTT. Its translation is CASSLTGSGVDEAFF.

This chain links TRBV15 with TRBJ2-2; D is uncertain. This CDR3 region has 17 residues. The ends were cut back, 0 bases at V and 5 bases at J, with 16 bases in the middle. Germline assignment: CDR1 LNHNV and CDR2 YYDKDF (reference sequence). The CDR3, as DNA: TGTGCCACCAGCAGAGATCCCAATGTTGTAGGGACCGGGGAGCTGTTTTTT. Translation gives CATSRDPNVVGTGELFF.

V is TRBV4-1 and J is TRBJ2-7; 8 bases match TRBD1. The CDR3 extends over 15 amino acids. V was clipped by 0 bases and J by 1 base; unmatched bases: 2. The germline V gene encodes CDR1 MGHRA and CDR2 YSYEKL. In nucleotides, the CDR3 is TGCGCCAGCAGCCAAGATGGGACAGGATCCTACGAGCAGTACTTC. This sequence encodes CASSQDGTGSYEQYF.

This clone has a single count. For the CDR3, the DNA is TGTGCCAGCAGTTTATCTGGGCACGGCGAGCAGTACTTC. Its protein product is CASSLSGHGEQYF. J is TRBJ2-7 and V is TRBV28, with D hard to call. The V end was cut by 1 base, the J end by 6 bases, with 10 bases between. The CDR3 consists of 13 residues. CDR1 and CDR2 (germline): MDHEN, SYDVKM.

V gene TRBV29-1 combines with J gene TRBJ2-5; D might be TRBD1 (5 bases). With the DNA end fitting TRBJ2-7 better, the J assignment may be wrong. The length of the CDR3 is 14 residues. Germline-derived CDR1 and CDR2 are SQVTM and ANQGSEA. CDR3 amino acids: CSVDTQGNPYEQYF. Written as DNA, the CDR3 is TGCAGCGTCGACACTCAGGGTAATCCCTACGAGCAGTACTTC.

The gene calls are TRBV6-4 and TRBJ1-3; perhaps TRBD1 as D (5 bases). Germline V gene data show CDR1 as MRHNA and CDR2 as SNTAGT. The V end was cut by 6 bases, the J end by 3 bases, with 12 bases between. The CDR3 length is 14 residues. The CDR3 DNA is TGTGCCAGCAGCCGCCCGGGGGTTGGAAACACCATATATTTT. It codes for CASSRPGVGNTIYF.

The chain links TRBV7-9 to TRBJ2-1, with D unclear. The V and J ends lost 1 base and 0 bases respectively, with 7 bases between them. CDR3 length: 15 amino acids. Looked up from germline, CDR1 is SEHNR and CDR2 is FQNEAQ (reference sequence). CDR3 region: CASSLEPSSYNEQFF. DNA for the CDR3: TGTGCCAGCAGCTTAGAGCCTAGCTCCTACAATGAGCAGTTCTTC. The full variable domain, in which reference TRBV7-9 and TRBJ2-1 provide the parts outside the CDR3, is DTGVSQNPRHKITKRGQNVTFRCDPISEHNRLYWYRQTLGQGPEFLTYFQNEAQLEKSRLLSDRFSAERPKGSFSTLEIQRTEQGDSAMYLCASSLEPSSYNEQFFGPGTRLTVL.

The chain employs TRBV15 and TRBJ2-2; D is unclear. The germline V and J ends were trimmed by 1 base and 1 base, with 7 bases remaining between them. Germline-derived CDR1 and CDR2 are LNHNV and YYDKDF (reference sequence). This CDR3 comprises 15 residues. The CDR3 nucleotides are TGTGCCACCAGCAGAGCGGGTATGAACACCGGGGAGCTGTTTTTT. Residues: CATSRAGMNTGELFF.

The rearrangement joins TRBV6-4 to TRBJ2-5; D gene ambiguous. The germline CDR1 and CDR2 sequences are MRHNA and SNTAGT. This CDR3 has 13 amino acids. Deletions cut 4 bases from V and 5 bases from J, with 11 bases between. The CDR3: CASSVTESETQYF. As DNA, the CDR3 is TGTGCCAGCAGTGTTACAGAAAGCGAGACCCAGTACTTC.

The J gene is TRBJ1-1, the V gene TRBV19; possible D gene TRBD1, 5 bases. Looked up from germline, CDR1 is LNHDA and CDR2 is SQIVND (reference sequence). The CDR3 is made up of 14 amino acids. Trimming took 6 bases from V and 1 from J, leaving 12 bases between them. The DNA for the CDR3 is TGTGCCAGTAGGAACAGGTCCGCGAACACTGAAGCTTTCTTT. Its translation: CASRNRSANTEAFF.

The chain has TRBV27 and TRBJ2-2; TRBD2 matches 9 bases. Looked up from germline, CDR1 is MNHEY and CDR2 is SMNVEV (reference sequence). This CDR3 is 16 amino acids long. V shed 4 bases, J shed 5 bases, and the junction held 8 bases outside the gene matches. CDR3 in amino acids: CASSSSLAGETGELFF. The CDR3 coding sequence is TGTGCCAGCAGTTCCAGCTTAGCGGGAGAAACCGGGGAGCTGTTTTTT.

V is TRBV7-9 and J is TRBJ2-6; 7 nucleotides line up with TRBD1. CDR3 size: 16 residues. J was trimmed by 4 bases and V by 1 base; bases with no gene match: 4. From germline, CDR1 is SEHNR and CDR2 FQNEAQ (reference sequence). CDR3 sequence: CASSLGGGAGANVLTF. For the CDR3, the DNA is TGTGCCAGCAGCTTAGGAGGGGGCGCCGGGGCCAACGTCCTGACTTTC. Based on the CDR3 plus reference TRBV7-9 and TRBJ2-6, the full variable domain is DTGVSQNPRHKITKRGQNVTFRCDPISEHNRLYWYRQTLGQGPEFLTYFQNEAQLEKSRLLSDRFSAERPKGSFSTLEIQRTEQGDSAMYLCASSLGGGAGANVLTFGAGSRLTVL.

V is TRBV16 and J is TRBJ1-2; a weak D match, TRBD1 (6 bases). The germline V and J ends were trimmed by 4 bases and 5 bases, with 20 bases remaining between them. Per the germline V gene, CDR1 is KGHSY and CDR2 is FQNENV. The CDR3 consists of 16 residues. Here the CDR3 reads CASSPTTGAQGYGYTF. The CDR3 region has the DNA TGTGCCAGCAGCCCGACTACCGGCGCCCAGGGGTATGGCTACACCTTC. The variable domain in full, completed from reference TRBV16 and TRBJ1-2, reads GEEVAQTPKHLVRGEGQKAKLYCAPIKGHSYVFWYQQVLKNEFKFLISFQNENVFDETGMPKERFSAKCLPNSPCSLEIQATKLEDSAVYFCASSPTTGAQGYGYTFGSGTRLTVV.

The rearrangement uses TRBV9 and TRBJ2-6; unclear D gene. Between the trimmed V and J ends, which lost 0 bases and 2 bases, there was a span of 9 bases. Germline lookup yields CDR1 SGDLS and CDR2 YYNGEE. This CDR3 has 16 residues. The CDR3 DNA reads TGTGCCAGCAGCGTAGATTTGAGTGCTGGGGCCAACGTCCTGACTTTC. Translated, it gives CASSVDLSAGANVLTF.

The rearrangement uses TRBV5-1 and TRBJ1-2; D not resolved. The germline V gene has CDR1 SGHRS and CDR2 YFSETQ. V lost 1 base and J 5 bases, leaving 15 bases between the germline ends. CDR3 size: 15 residues. The CDR3 loop reads CASSLSRDPIYGYTF. CDR3 nucleotide sequence: TGCGCCAGCAGCTTGTCTAGGGATCCTATTTATGGCTACACCTTC.

J is TRBJ1-2 and V is TRBV6-1, with D perhaps TRBD1 (6 bases). V gave up 6 bases and J gave up 6 bases, with 14 bases separating them. CDR3 length: 13 amino acids. CDR1 and CDR2 from the germline V gene are MNHNS and SASEGT. The CDR3 is CASSYNRENGYTF. The CDR3 DNA is TGTGCCAGCAGCTACAACAGGGAAAATGGCTACACCTTC.